One sample yielded the 5 T cell receptor beta chains listed below, sequenced in a study of blood T cell repertoires in COVID-19. Sequencing was performed with immunoSEQ multiplex PCR; in TCRdb, only in-frame clones are kept and a portion is missing. This sample yields approximately 270,000 clones, of which about 80% are seen a single time; 15% to 18% belongs to the top ten. The sequenced material came from peripheral blood. These receptors were collected from a person between 65 and 80 years old with COVID-19, enrolled during active disease.

V gene TRBV2 combines with J gene TRBJ1-1, with 9 bases identical to TRBD1. Germline values: CDR1 SNHLY, CDR2 FYNNEI. This CDR3 spans 14 amino acids. The trim removed 7 bases at V and 5 bases at J, leaving 8 bases unmatched. As DNA, the CDR3 is TGTGCCAGCACCAAACAGGGGGCTGAGACTGAAGCTTTCTTT. It yields the protein CASTKQGAETEAFF.

The chain uses TRBV19 and TRBJ2-1, with 7 bases fitting TRBD2. The CDR3 is made up of 15 amino acids. Germline V gene data show CDR1 as LNHDA and CDR2 as SQIVND (reference sequence). With 7 bases clipped from V and 7 bases from J, the junction kept 13 bases outside the gene matches. CDR3 nucleotides: TGTGCCAGTACTCGAGTCGCGGGGGTCGCAAATGAGCAGTTCTTC. It encodes CASTRVAGVANEQFF.

The chain couples TRBV6-5 to TRBJ1-5, with TRBD1 as a possible D gene (5 bases). This CDR3 has 14 amino acids. Trimming took 10 bases from V and 7 from J, leaving 20 bases between them. The germline gives CDR1 MNHEY, CDR2 SVGAGI. The chain's CDR3 is CATQSPGDRQPQHF. The CDR3 DNA reads as TGTGCCACCCAATCTCCGGGGGACCGACAGCCCCAGCATTTT.

This chain uses TRBV2 with TRBJ2-7; D remains ambiguous. Germline CDR1 and CDR2: SNHLY and FYNNEI. Trimming took 3 bases from V and 2 from J, leaving 11 bases between them. The CDR3 sequence is 14 residues long. The CDR3 is CASSELGSPYEQYF. The CDR3 nucleotides are TGTGCCAGCAGTGAGCTGGGCAGCCCCTACGAGCAGTACTTC.

This chain connects TRBV6-2 or TRBV6-3 to TRBJ2-7; 8 bases align to TRBD1. Germline V gene sequence: CDR1 MNHEY, CDR2 SVGEGT. V lost 5 bases and J lost 7; bases outside the gene matches: 4. This CDR3 region has 12 residues. CDR3 region: CASSDRGLEQYF. CDR3 DNA: TGTGCCAGCAGTGACAGGGGTTTGGAGCAGTACTTC.